This TCR beta chain was sequenced for a study of T cells in Graves' hyperthyroidism and ophthalmopathy. This clonotype was seen a few times. The CDR3 regions of TCR beta were amplified from RNA transcripts. The TCR CDR3 was amplified in a first-round RT-PCR using the HTBI primer set. TCRdb independently ran MiXCR on the multiplex PCR reads; one entry per CDR3 protein. The sample yields about 210,000 distinct CDR3 sequences, roughly 15% seen once. The germline V and J ends were trimmed by 1 base and 2 bases, with 13 bases remaining between them. CDR1 and CDR2 (germline): LGHNA, YNFKEQ. CDR3 length equals 16 residues.

The chain uses TRBV4-2 and TRBJ2-3; D is uncertain. This clonotype was sampled from a man aged 50 or older with Graves' hyperthyroidism. The sample consisted of blood. The CDR3 region is CASSQGPEPPTDTQYF. The CDR3, as DNA: TGTGCCAGCAGCCAAGGTCCGGAGCCCCCCACAGATACGCAGTATTTT.